This T cell receptor (beta chain) was identified in a study of spatial heterogeneity in lung cancer. Overall study findings and caveats: Within tumors, counts of expanded alpha and beta TCRs tracked tumor mutation counts. There was tracking of ubiquitous and regional nonsynonymous mutations by the respective counts of ubiquitous and regional expanded TCRs.

Details on this clonotype: Its target is not known.

TCRdb processed the 5' RACE reads anew with MiXCR; each CDR3 protein has one entry. The sample records some 18,000 distinct CDR3 sequences, 7.5% being singletons. Time point in this sample: sample taken at primary tumor resection. More than 70 TRACERx patients with early, untreated non-small cell lung cancer donated samples. The material sequenced was lung tumor tissue, taken at surgery. The origin of this receptor is a male donor with early-stage non-small cell lung cancer.

CDR3 DNA: TGTGCCAGCAGTTCCCGGGACAGGGTCGTTCACCGGTCACCCCTCCACTTT. Its translation: CASSSRDRVVHRSPLHF. This chain connects TRBV6-5 to TRBJ1-6, with 9 bases lining up with TRBD1. The CDR3 extends over 17 amino acids. Germline CDR1 reads MNHEY; CDR2 reads SVGAGI. J was trimmed by 10 bases and V by 4 bases; bases with no gene match: 14.